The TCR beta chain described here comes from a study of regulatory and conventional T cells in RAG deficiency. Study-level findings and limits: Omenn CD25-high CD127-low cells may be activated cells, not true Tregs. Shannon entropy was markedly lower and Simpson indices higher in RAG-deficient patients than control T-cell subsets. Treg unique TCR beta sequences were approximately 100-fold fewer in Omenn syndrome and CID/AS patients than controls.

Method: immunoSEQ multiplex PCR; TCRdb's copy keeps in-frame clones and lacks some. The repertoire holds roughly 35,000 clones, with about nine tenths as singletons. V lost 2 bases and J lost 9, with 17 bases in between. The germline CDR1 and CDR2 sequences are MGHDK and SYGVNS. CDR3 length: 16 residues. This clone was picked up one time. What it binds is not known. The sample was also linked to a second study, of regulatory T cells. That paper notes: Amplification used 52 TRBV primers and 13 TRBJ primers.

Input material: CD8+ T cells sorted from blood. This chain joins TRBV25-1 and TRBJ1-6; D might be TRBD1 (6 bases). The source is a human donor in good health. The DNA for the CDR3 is TGTGCCAGCAGTGAAACCAACAGGGCGCGGGGTTCACCCCTCCACTTT. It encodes CASSETNRARGSPLHF.